The clone carrying this TCR beta chain was seen at least ten times. The source of the sample is a study of T cells in Graves' hyperthyroidism and ophthalmopathy. Across the study: Once the initial diagnosis was made, peripheral blood was obtained before any treatment.

RNA transcripts yielded amplified TCR beta CDR3 regions. The HTBI primer set drove a first-round RT-PCR of the TCR CDR3. TCRdb analysed the multiplex PCR reads with MiXCR anew, one entry per CDR3 protein. The top ten hold approximately 31% of the sample, which has some 300,000 distinct CDR3 sequences, roughly 15% seen once. The study excluded patients with uncontrolled infection, other autoimmune disease, pregnancy or lactation. Trimming stripped 0 bases from V and 5 bases from J, with 7 bases between. This CDR3 is built from 12 residues. Germline loops: CDR1 DFQATT, CDR2 SNEGSKA (reference sequence).

The chain employs TRBV20-1 and TRBJ1-1, with D perhaps TRBD1 (5 bases). The origin of this receptor is a man aged 25-45 years with Graves' hyperthyroidism. Sequenced input: blood. CDR3 nucleotide sequence: TGCAGTGCTAGAGACAGGGAGACTGAAGCTTTCTTT. Amino acids: CSARDRETEAFF.